Sequencing of this T cell receptor beta chain was carried out in a study of cytomegalovirus exposure and HLA in healthy donors. Study conclusions and caveats: With later analysis, a missense DCLRE1C variant became linked to TCR beta V- and J-gene trimming.

To note about this clone: The antigen remains unidentified.

Trimming took 1 base from V and 5 from J, leaving 14 bases between them. This CDR3 is built from 15 residues. Germline lookup yields CDR1 SGHVS and CDR2 FQNEAQ. The primer mix had 60 Vbeta and 13 Jbeta primers. Method: immunoSEQ multiplex PCR; TCRdb's copy keeps in-frame clones and lacks some. Seen here are roughly 120,000 clones, 60% to 80% observed once, and the top ten hold almost 8.5%. The TCR was taken from a man aged 18 to 30 in good health and CMV-seropositive. Sequencing was performed on PBMCs. This chain links TRBV7-8 with TRBJ2-5, with a possible D match to TRBD2 (5 bases). The CDR3 DNA sequence: TGTGCCAGCAGCTTAGAGAGGCGACCGGGGGAGACCCAGTACTTC. It translates to CASSLERRPGETQYF.